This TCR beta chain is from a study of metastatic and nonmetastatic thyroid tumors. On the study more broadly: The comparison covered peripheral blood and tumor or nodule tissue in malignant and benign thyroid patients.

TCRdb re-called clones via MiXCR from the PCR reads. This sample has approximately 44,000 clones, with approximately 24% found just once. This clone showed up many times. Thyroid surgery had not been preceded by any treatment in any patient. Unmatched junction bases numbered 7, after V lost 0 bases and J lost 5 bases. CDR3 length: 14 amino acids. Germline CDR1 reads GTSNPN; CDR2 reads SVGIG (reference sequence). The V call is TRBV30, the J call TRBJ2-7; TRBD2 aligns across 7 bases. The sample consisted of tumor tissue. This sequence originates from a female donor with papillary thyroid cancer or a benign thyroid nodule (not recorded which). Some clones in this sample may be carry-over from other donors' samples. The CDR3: CAWSVEPSGHEQYF. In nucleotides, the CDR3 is TGTGCCTGGAGTGTAGAGCCTAGCGGCCACGAGCAGTACTTC.